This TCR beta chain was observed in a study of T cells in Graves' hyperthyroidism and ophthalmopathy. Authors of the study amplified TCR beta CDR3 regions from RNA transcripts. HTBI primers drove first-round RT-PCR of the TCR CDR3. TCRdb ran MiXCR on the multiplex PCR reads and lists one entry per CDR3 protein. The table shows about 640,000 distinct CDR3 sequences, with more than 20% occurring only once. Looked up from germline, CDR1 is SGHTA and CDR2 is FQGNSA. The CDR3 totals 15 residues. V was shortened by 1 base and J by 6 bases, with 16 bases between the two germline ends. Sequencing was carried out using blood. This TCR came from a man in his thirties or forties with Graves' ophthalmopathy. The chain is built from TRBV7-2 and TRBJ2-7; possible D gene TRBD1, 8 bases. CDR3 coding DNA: TGTGCCAGCAGCTTAGTTTCACAGGGGGGGAGCGAGCAGTACTTC. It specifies CASSLVSQGGSEQYF.